This is a list of T cell receptor beta chains from one sample in a study of beta chain features in type 1 diabetes. TCRdb's copy holds only in-frame clones and misses some; the assay was immunoSEQ multiplex PCR. Here the sample spans roughly 170,000 clones, approximately 13% being singletons. Input material: central memory CD4+ T cells from blood. The receptors shown here come from a young woman in good health. Both conserved end residues are part of each CDR3. D genes are given only for firm matches. Clone sizes are given selectively: once, few, many, or a class where the clone is expanded.

len	v_gene	d_gene	abundance	j_gene	CDR3aa	CDR3nt
17	TRBV9	TRBD2	few	TRBJ2-1	CASSVAGAAGGRAEQFF	TGTGCCAGCAGCGTAGCGGGAGCAGCGGGGGGACGAGCTGAGCAGTTCTTC
16	TRBV7-9	TRBD2	NA	TRBJ2-7	CASSPQGAGTTREQYF	TGTGCCAGCAGCCCCCAAGGAGCGGGAACCACTAGGGAGCAGTACTTC
15	TRBV29-1	TRBD2	NA	TRBJ2-3	CSVKTGTSGSSTQYF	TGCAGCGTTAAAACCGGGACTAGCGGGAGTTCTACGCAGTATTTT
15	TRBV10-3	TRBD2	few	TRBJ2-5	CAISRVAGRAETQYF	TGTGCCATCAGTCGGGTAGCGGGACGCGCAGAGACCCAGTACTTC
13	TRBV28	NA	NA	TRBJ2-7	CASSLPLSYEQYF	TGTGCCAGCAGTTTGCCACTATCCTACGAGCAGTACTTC
14	TRBV9	NA	NA	TRBJ1-4	CASSRRIGGEKLFF	TGTGCCAGCAGTAGGAGGATCGGGGGTGAAAAACTGTTTTTT
15	TRBV5-6	NA	few	TRBJ1-1	CASSFLLGQGDGAFF	TGTGCCAGCAGCTTTCTTCTCGGTCAAGGGGATGGAGCTTTCTTT
15	TRBV7-2	TRBD1	NA	TRBJ1-1	CASSLGGTANTEAFF	TGTGCCAGCAGCTTAGGGGGGACAGCGAACACTGAAGCTTTCTTT
15	TRBV5-4	TRBD2	NA	TRBJ2-5	CASSSRLAGVETQYF	TGTGCCAGCAGCTCCAGACTAGCGGGAGTAGAGACCCAGTACTTC
16	TRBV29-1	NA	few	TRBJ2-1	CSVPQGGFVSYNEQFF	TGCAGCGTCCCACAGGGAGGGTTTGTATCCTACAATGAGCAGTTCTTC
14	TRBV11-2	TRBD1	few	TRBJ1-4	CASSFGTGKEKLFF	TGTGCCAGCAGCTTCGGGACAGGGAAGGAAAAACTGTTTTTT
18	TRBV7-2	TRBD2	NA	TRBJ2-5	CASSAPGTSGRARETQYF	TGTGCCAGCAGTGCCCCCGGGACTAGCGGGAGGGCCCGGGAGACCCAGTACTTC
12	TRBV7-2	TRBD1	NA	TRBJ2-1	CASSLTGSEQFF	TGTGCCAGCAGCTTGACAGGGAGTGAGCAGTTCTTC
15	TRBV6-6	TRBD1	NA	TRBJ1-5	CASSPGQGGTEPQHF	TGTGCCAGCAGTCCTGGACAGGGAGGAACGGAGCCCCAGCATTTT
15	TRBV5-6	TRBD2	NA	TRBJ2-4	CASSSGGSGSYIQYF	TGTGCCAGCAGCTCCGGGGGTAGCGGGTCTTACATTCAGTACTTC
15	TRBV7-9	TRBD2	many	TRBJ2-1	CASSLTSGRANEQFF	TGTGCCAGCAGTCTGACTAGCGGGAGGGCCAATGAGCAGTTCTTC
16	TRBV7-2	TRBD2	NA	TRBJ2-1	CASTLRPAGGYNEQFF	TGTGCCAGCACCCTAAGGCCAGCGGGAGGTTACAATGAGCAGTTCTTC
15	TRBV4-3	NA	NA	TRBJ2-4	CASSQERREKNIQYF	TGCGCCAGCAGCCAAGAGAGGCGAGAGAAAAACATTCAGTACTTC
17	TRBV4-3	TRBD2	NA	TRBJ2-1	CASSQEGLAGGYNEQFF	TGCGCCAGCAGCCAAGAAGGGCTAGCGGGGGGCTACAATGAGCAGTTCTTC
13	TRBV19	NA	NA	TRBJ1-1	CASTPQGYTEAFF	TGTGCCAGTACCCCCCAGGGGTACACTGAAGCTTTCTTT
14	TRBV12-5	TRBD1	few	TRBJ1-2	CASGLVGTDYGYTF	TGTGCTAGTGGTTTGGTCGGGACAGACTATGGCTACACCTTC
14	TRBV18	NA	few	TRBJ2-3	CASSPLMGTDTQYF	TGTGCCAGCTCTCCCCTAATGGGCACAGATACGCAGTATTTT
11	TRBV2	NA	NA	TRBJ1-4	CASSSRREEYF	TGTGCCAGCAGTTCAAGACGGGAAGAGTATTTT
17	TRBV4-2	TRBD2	few	TRBJ2-3	CASSRGLAETYTDTQYF	TGTGCCAGCAGCCGGGGACTAGCGGAGACTTACACAGATACGCAGTATTTT
16	TRBV4-3	TRBD1	NA	TRBJ2-5	CASSQGVTGGQETQYF	TGCGCCAGCAGCCAGGGGGTGACAGGGGGTCAAGAGACCCAGTACTTC
15	TRBV2	TRBD1	NA	TRBJ1-2	CASSEDPGGSYGYTF	TGTGCCAGCAGTGAAGACCCAGGGGGCAGCTATGGCTACACCTTC
15	TRBV5-1	TRBD1	NA	TRBJ2-5	CASSRDRGFQETQYF	TGCGCCAGCAGCCGTGACAGGGGGTTCCAAGAGACCCAGTACTTC
12	TRBV30	NA	few	TRBJ2-4	CAWTPRGNIQYF	TGTGCCTGGACACCCCGGGGAAACATTCAGTACTTC
13	TRBV7-2	TRBD2	few	TRBJ2-1	CASSSRTSYEQFF	TGTGCCAGCAGCTCCCGGACTAGCTATGAGCAGTTCTTC
17	TRBV4-2	TRBD2	few	TRBJ2-5	CASSQMGLAGGEETQYF	TGTGCCAGCAGCCAGATGGGACTAGCGGGAGGGGAAGAGACCCAGTACTTC
15	TRBV5-1	NA	NA	TRBJ2-1	CASSLESGAYNEQFF	TGCGCCAGCAGCTTGGAGTCGGGAGCCTACAATGAGCAGTTCTTC
13	TRBV28	NA	few	TRBJ1-1	CASSSAQGTEAFF	TGTGCCAGCAGTTCTGCTCAGGGGACCGAAGCTTTCTTT
15	TRBV5-6	NA	NA	TRBJ1-5	CASSFGRGSGQPQHF	TGTGCCAGCAGTTTCGGACGGGGGTCGGGTCAGCCCCAGCATTTT
15	TRBV25-1	TRBD1	NA	TRBJ2-7	CASSESRTGAYEQYF	TGTGCCAGCAGTGAATCCCGGACAGGAGCCTACGAGCAGTACTTC
15	TRBV6-6	TRBD1	NA	TRBJ2-7	CASSSPQGASYEQYF	TGTGCCAGCAGTTCCCCCCAGGGGGCTTCCTACGAGCAGTACTTC
13	TRBV30	NA	NA	TRBJ2-5	CAWSVSGPRTQYF	TGTGCCTGGAGTGTATCTGGCCCTAGGACCCAGTACTTC
14	TRBV7-9	NA	NA	TRBJ2-5	CASSPGTFQETQYF	TGTGCCAGCAGCCCCGGGACTTTTCAAGAGACCCAGTACTTC
13	TRBV7-2	NA	few	TRBJ2-7	CASSLGAQDEQYF	TGTGCCAGCAGCCTGGGGGCACAGGACGAGCAGTACTTC
16	TRBV28	NA	few	TRBJ2-3	CASSLLKGLDADTQYF	TGTGCCAGCAGTTTACTAAAGGGGCTAGATGCAGATACGCAGTATTTT
17	TRBV4-3	TRBD2	few	TRBJ2-1	CASSQEVWREFYNEQFF	TGCGCCAGCAGCCAAGAGGTCTGGCGGGAGTTCTACAATGAGCAGTTCTTC
15	TRBV5-1	NA	few	TRBJ2-7	CASSAGPPPLEEQYF	TGCGCCAGCAGCGCGGGCCCCCCGCCCCTGGAGGAGCAGTACTTC
17	TRBV4-1	TRBD1	NA	TRBJ1-2	CASSLDGTASANYGYTF	TGCGCCAGCAGCCTCGACGGGACAGCGAGTGCTAACTATGGCTACACCTTC
14	TRBV4-2	TRBD2	few	TRBJ2-1	CASSRRTSTNEQFF	TGTGCCAGCAGCCGCCGGACTAGCACAAATGAGCAGTTCTTC
14	TRBV5-1	NA	few	TRBJ2-1	CASSLGFQNNEQFF	TGCGCCAGCAGCTTGGGCTTCCAGAACAATGAGCAGTTCTTC
15	TRBV10-3	NA	NA	TRBJ2-7	CAISEVSAGVYEQYF	TGTGCCATCAGTGAAGTCTCCGCCGGGGTTTACGAGCAGTACTTC
12	TRBV5-4	TRBD2	NA	TRBJ2-1	CASSRLANEQFF	TGTGCCAGCAGCCGACTAGCGAATGAGCAGTTCTTC
14	TRBV18	NA	NA	TRBJ2-3	CASSLEQGRDTQYF	TGTGCCAGCTCACTAGAACAGGGAAGAGATACGCAGTATTTT
15	TRBV30	TRBD1	NA	TRBJ1-4	CAWSGLDRGNEKLFF	TGTGCCTGGAGTGGCCTAGACAGGGGGAATGAAAAACTGTTTTTT
15	TRBV5-4	TRBD1	many	TRBJ1-1	CASSVRQGLNTEAFF	TGTGCCAGCAGCGTGAGACAGGGACTGAACACTGAAGCTTTCTTT